A single sample is the source of the 23 T cell receptor beta chains below, sequenced in a study of blood T cell repertoires in COVID-19. TCRdb's copy holds only in-frame clones and misses some; the assay was immunoSEQ multiplex PCR. The sample shows 73,000 or so clones, approximately 90% of them seen only once. The sample was peripheral blood. The receptors were sampled from a man aged 25 to 45 with acute or convalescent COVID-19.

The chain employs TRBV7-9 and TRBJ1-3, with 9 positions matching TRBD1. The trim removed 3 bases at V and 4 bases at J, leaving 4 bases unmatched. Germline V gives CDR1 SEHNR, CDR2 FQNEAQ (reference sequence). The CDR3 runs to 15 residues. CDR3 in amino acids: CASSLDRGTGNTIYF. The CDR3 bases are TGTGCCAGCAGCTTGGACAGGGGTACCGGAAACACCATATATTTT. Using reference TRBV7-9 and TRBJ1-3 for the parts outside the CDR3, the full variable domain is DTGVSQNPRHKITKRGQNVTFRCDPISEHNRLYWYRQTLGQGPEFLTYFQNEAQLEKSRLLSDRFSAERPKGSFSTLEIQRTEQGDSAMYLCASSLDRGTGNTIYFGEGSWLTVV.

This clone was recorded only once. The rearrangement uses TRBV5-4 and TRBJ2-1, with 7 bases matching TRBD2. The ends lost 3 bases at V and 8 bases at J; junction bases unmatched: 8. Germline lookup yields CDR1 SGHNT and CDR2 YYREEE (reference sequence). The CDR3 totals 14 residues. CDR3 protein: CASSSGGLVYEQFF. CDR3 coding DNA: TGTGCCAGCAGCTCCGGAGGACTAGTCTATGAGCAGTTCTTC.

This clone showed up just once. The CDR3 nucleotides read TGTGCCAGCAGTGAACAGGGTTCTACTCAGCCCCAGCATTTT. Amino acid sequence: CASSEQGSTQPQHF. The chain has TRBV2 and TRBJ1-5; perhaps TRBD1 as D (5 bases). Germline V gene data show CDR1 as SNHLY and CDR2 as FYNNEI. V was shortened by 2 bases and J by 6 bases, with 11 bases between the two germline ends. This CDR3 contains 14 residues.

The gene calls are TRBV6-5 and TRBJ1-2; possible D gene TRBD1, 5 bases. The CDR3 spans 12 residues. Germline V gene sequence: CDR1 MNHEY, CDR2 SVGAGI. V was trimmed by 7 bases and J by 6 bases, leaving 12 bases between them. The CDR3 protein is CASTRARDGYTF. The CDR3 DNA is TGTGCCAGCACGCGCGCCAGGGATGGCTACACCTTC.

This clone was observed once. The CDR3 DNA reads as TGTGCCAGCAGGGAAGCAGGGAACTATGGCTACACCTTC. Encoded protein: CASREAGNYGYTF. The chain links TRBV5-4 to TRBJ1-2; D is possibly TRBD1 (5 bases). Per the germline V gene, CDR1 is SGHNT and CDR2 is YYREEE (reference sequence). This CDR3 region has 13 residues. Trimming cost V 5 bases and J 2 bases, with 10 bases left between them.

The gene calls are TRBV28 and TRBJ1-3; D may be TRBD1 (6 bases). The germline V and J ends were trimmed by 3 bases and 0 bases, with 12 bases remaining between them. Germline-derived CDR1 and CDR2 are MDHEN and SYDVKM. This CDR3 is built from 16 residues. For the CDR3, the DNA is TGTGCCAGCAGTTTTGGGGGGGCCAGCTCTGGAAACACCATATATTTT. This translates into CASSFGGASSGNTIYF.

This chain connects TRBV4-1 to TRBJ2-7; 8 nucleotides line up with TRBD2. The J segment lost 9 bases and the V segment lost 0 bases, leaving 7 bases of the junction unmatched. Germline V gene data show CDR1 as MGHRA and CDR2 as YSYEKL. CDR3 length equals 14 residues. CDR3 in DNA: TGCGCCAGCAGCCAAGAAGAGCGGGAGTATGTGCAGTACTTC. As protein: CASSQEEREYVQYF.

V usage is TRBV6-5 and J usage is TRBJ2-7, with 10 nucleotides matching TRBD2. Germline lookup yields CDR1 MNHEY and CDR2 SVGAGI. CDR3 length: 14 amino acids. V shed 8 bases, J shed 2 bases, and the junction held 6 bases outside the gene matches. Here the CDR3 reads CASGWTSGPYEQYF. The DNA for the CDR3 is TGTGCCAGCGGATGGACTAGCGGACCCTACGAGCAGTACTTC.

The J gene is TRBJ2-2, the V gene TRBV5-1; TRBD2 agrees at 16 bases. The CDR3 loop spans 17 amino acids. With V trimmed by 4 bases and J by 7 bases, 7 bases remained unmatched. Looked up from germline, CDR1 is SGHRS and CDR2 is YFSETQ. CDR3 sequence reads: CASSGGTSGRAFGELFF. CDR3 DNA: TGCGCCAGCAGCGGAGGGACTAGCGGGAGGGCGTTCGGGGAGCTGTTTTTT. The full variable domain, completed using reference TRBV5-1 and TRBJ2-2, is KAGVTQTPRYLIKTRGQQVTLSCSPISGHRSVSWYQQTPGQGLQFLFEYFSETQRNKGNFPGRFSGRQFSNSRSEMNVSTLELGDSALYLCASSGGTSGRAFGELFFGEGSRLTVL.

This chain connects TRBV7-3 to TRBJ2-1, with D perhaps matching TRBD2 (5 bases). Germline assignment: CDR1 SGHTA and CDR2 FQGTGA. V lost 5 bases, J lost 7 bases, and 12 bases lay in between. This CDR3 spans 13 amino acids. The CDR3, as DNA: TGTGCCAGCAGCACCTCACTAGTTAATGAGCAGTTCTTC. Translation gives CASSTSLVNEQFF.

The chain recombines TRBV12-3 or TRBV12-4 with TRBJ2-7, with 8 bases fitting TRBD1. The CDR3 spans 13 residues. V gave up 5 bases and J gave up 4 bases; unmatched junction bases: 4. The CDR3 nucleotides read TGTGCCAGCAGTCGGACAGGGAGGTACGAGCAGTACTTC. The encoded protein is CASSRTGRYEQYF.

This chain links TRBV2 with TRBJ1-5; D is uncertain. The CDR3 is made up of 15 amino acids. The germline CDR1 and CDR2 sequences are SNHLY and FYNNEI. V dropped 4 bases and J dropped 0 bases, with 10 bases sitting between them. CDR3 nucleotides: TGTGCCAGCAGTGTCCAGGTGTCTAGCAATCAGCCCCAGCATTTT. This gives the protein CASSVQVSSNQPQHF. Together with reference TRBV2 and TRBJ1-5, the CDR3 gives the full variable domain: EPEVTQTPSHQVTQMGQEVILRCVPISNHLYFYWYRQILGQKVEFLVSFYNNEISEKSEIFDDQFSVERPDGSNFTLKIRSTKLEDSAMYFCASSVQVSSNQPQHFGDGTRLSIL.

This clone was counted a single time. J is TRBJ1-2 and V is TRBV6-5; D remains unclear. The CDR3 totals 13 residues. Germline CDR1 is MNHEY and CDR2 is SVGAGI. V lost 2 bases and J 6 bases, leaving 10 bases between the germline ends. In DNA, the CDR3 is TGTGCCAGCAGTTACGACAAGTTGGATGGCTACACCTTC. Translating gives CASSYDKLDGYTF.

The chain links TRBV29-1 to TRBJ2-1; 8 bases agree with TRBD2. V lost 5 bases to trimming and J lost 9 bases; unmatched junction nucleotides: 12. Germline V CDR1 and CDR2: SQVTM, ANQGSEA. The CDR3 has 14 amino acids. The CDR3 nucleotides are TGCAGCGTTCTAGGGACTAGATTATACGGTGAGCAGTTCTTC. Its translation is CSVLGTRLYGEQFF.

The chain couples TRBV5-1 to TRBJ1-1, with D perhaps TRBD1 (6 bases). The CDR3 sequence is 14 residues long. Germline V gene data show CDR1 as SGHRS and CDR2 as YFSETQ. Trimming pared 0 bases from V and 5 bases from J, leaving 11 bases between. The chain's CDR3 is CASSLAGGPTEAFF. As DNA, the CDR3 is TGCGCCAGCAGCTTGGCCGGGGGGCCGACTGAAGCTTTCTTT.

The chain employs TRBV7-2 and TRBJ1-2; TRBD1 might be the D (5 bases). Per germline, CDR1 SGHTA and CDR2 FQGNSA. Trimming left V 1 base short and J 8 bases short, with 17 bases between. This CDR3 has 15 residues. The CDR3 DNA follows: TGTGCCAGCAGCTTAGTCCCGGACAAAATAGAGGGCTACACCTTC. It translates to CASSLVPDKIEGYTF.

The chain employs TRBV6-5 and TRBJ1-1; D is unresolved. The CDR3 loop spans 14 amino acids. Germline V gene lookup returns CDR1 MNHEY and CDR2 SVGAGI. Trimming removed 7 bases from V and 1 base from J, with 13 bases in between. The CDR3, as DNA: TGTGCCAGCACCGCCGCTGCGGGGAACACTGAAGCTTTCTTT. This gives the protein CASTAAAGNTEAFF.

The chain joins TRBV4-3 to TRBJ2-2; 8 bases are a match to TRBD2. V shed 1 base and J 3 bases; nucleotides not matched to a gene: 4. CDR1 and CDR2 from the germline V gene are LGHNA and YSLEER. The CDR3 is 16 residues long. CDR3 sequence: CASSQGPAGDTGELFF. CDR3 coding DNA: TGCGCCAGCAGCCAAGGCCCAGCGGGAGACACCGGGGAGCTGTTTTTT.

This clone was seen a handful of times. The V gene is TRBV28, the J gene TRBJ1-2, with 7 bases identical to TRBD1. V shed 3 bases, J shed 7 bases, and the junction held 11 bases outside the gene matches. CDR1 is MDHEN and CDR2 is SYDVKM in the germline V gene. The CDR3 spans 15 residues. The CDR3 is CASSFTGASPFGYTF. In DNA form, the CDR3 reads TGTGCCAGCAGTTTTACAGGGGCTTCTCCATTTGGCTACACCTTC.

This clone came up once. The CDR3 reads CASTRSGRGANEQFF. CDR3 coding DNA: TGTGCCAGCACCCGGTCCGGGAGAGGAGCCAATGAGCAGTTCTTC. The rearrangement joins TRBV3-1 (or the pseudogene TRBV3-2) to TRBJ2-1; tentatively, D is TRBD2 (6 bases). There are 15 residues in the CDR3. V was cut by 7 bases and J by 6 bases, with 19 bases left in between. Per germline, CDR1 LGHDT and CDR2 YNNKEL (reference sequence).

The chain couples TRBV28 to TRBJ1-2, with D perhaps matching TRBD1 (5 bases). The CDR3 runs to 14 residues. V was pared by 3 bases and J by 4 bases, with 12 bases between. CDR1 and CDR2 from the germline V gene are MDHEN and SYDVKM. For the CDR3, the DNA is TGTGCCAGCAGTTTCGGGGGAGCGGGCTATGGCTACACCTTC. It translates to CASSFGGAGYGYTF.

This chain links TRBV14 with TRBJ2-7, with D uncertain. CDR3 length: 12 residues. Germline V CDR1 and CDR2: SGHDN, FVKESK. The germline V and J ends were trimmed by 1 base and 4 bases, with 5 bases remaining between them. The CDR3 bases are TGTGCCAGCAGCCAAGTCGTTTACGAGCAGTACTTC. It translates to CASSQVVYEQYF.

The CDR3 DNA follows: TGTGCCAGCAGTTTATCGTTAGCTAGCGGTGAGCAGTTCTTC. It encodes CASSLSLASGEQFF. The gene calls are TRBV27 and TRBJ2-1; 7 nucleotides match TRBD2. Trimming removed 0 bases from V and 9 bases from J; junction bases left unmatched: 5. Germline CDR1 and CDR2: MNHEY and SMNVEV (reference sequence). CDR3 size: 14 residues.